The 32 T cell receptor beta chains in this list originate from one sample, sequenced in a study of blood T cell repertoires in COVID-19. Profiling relied on immunoSEQ multiplex PCR, and the TCRdb table lists in-frame clones only, not all of them. The sample holds roughly 67,000 clones, roughly 80% seen once. Sequencing was carried out using peripheral blood. All receptors come from a human donor in a cohort sampled during active COVID-19.

This chain joins TRBV14 and TRBJ2-1; D perhaps matches TRBD1 (5 bases). The V end lost 2 bases, the J end lost 9 bases, and 11 bases lay between the germline ends. This CDR3 has 13 residues. CDR1 and CDR2 (germline): SGHDN, FVKESK. The CDR3 region has the DNA TGTGCCAGCAGCCAATTTCAGGGCGGTGAGCAGTTCTTC. It codes for CASSQFQGGEQFF.

The chain has TRBV7-2 and TRBJ1-4; D gene ambiguous. The CDR3 loop spans 13 amino acids. Trimming cost V 5 bases and J 8 bases, with 12 bases left between them. Germline V lookup: CDR1 SGHTA, CDR2 FQGNSA. CDR3 sequence (DNA): TGTGCCAGCAGCCGACGGGAGTACGAAAAACTGTTTTTT. Its protein is CASSRREYEKLFF.

The chain couples TRBV9 to TRBJ2-5, with 7 nucleotides matching TRBD2. CDR1 and CDR2 from the germline V gene are SGDLS and YYNGEE. This CDR3 contains 16 residues. J was trimmed by 3 bases and V by 0 bases; bases with no gene match: 8. The CDR3 region is CASSVGIGLAEETQYF. DNA for the CDR3: TGTGCCAGCAGCGTAGGGATAGGGCTAGCGGAAGAGACCCAGTACTTC.

This clone was counted a few times. The chain is built from TRBV2 and TRBJ1-2; 7 positions agree with TRBD1. V gave up 7 bases and J gave up 6 bases; unmatched junction bases: 14. Germline V gene sequence: CDR1 SNHLY, CDR2 FYNNEI. This CDR3 is 15 amino acids long. The chain's CDR3 is CASKLYLRDRHGYTF. CDR3 sequence (DNA): TGTGCCAGCAAACTTTACCTCCGGGACAGACATGGCTACACCTTC.

This clone turned up a few times. V gene TRBV5-8 combines with J gene TRBJ2-7, with 8 bases that match TRBD1. The ends lost 1 base at V and 2 bases at J; junction bases unmatched: 5. Per germline, CDR1 SGHTS and CDR2 YDEGEE. CDR3 length: 15 amino acids. CDR3 amino acids: CASSLLGQATYEQYF. In DNA form, the CDR3 reads TGTGCCAGCAGCTTGCTGGGACAGGCTACCTACGAGCAGTACTTC.

This clone was found once. The rearrangement links TRBV20-1 to TRBJ1-2; D is ambiguous. V shed 3 bases and J shed 4 bases, with 12 bases lying between them. CDR3 length: 13 amino acids. Germline assignment: CDR1 DFQATT and CDR2 SNEGSKA (reference sequence). The CDR3, as DNA: TGCAGTGCTAGTCCCGGGTCCCTCTATGGCTACACCTTC. Protein: CSASPGSLYGYTF.

The V and J genes are TRBV19 and TRBJ1-5, with 7 bases that match TRBD1. J gave up 2 bases and V 5 bases, and 3 bases lay outside the gene matches. The CDR3 extends over 14 amino acids. The germline V gene encodes CDR1 LNHDA and CDR2 SQIVND (reference sequence). CDR3 sequence (DNA): TGTGCCAGTAGTTCCACAGGGGGCAATCAGCCCCAGCATTTT. Translating it yields CASSSTGGNQPQHF.

The CDR3, as DNA: TGTGCCAGCAGTGAATTTGTCAGGGGGAATTCACCCCTCCACTTT. This translates into CASSEFVRGNSPLHF. The chain is built from TRBV25-1 and TRBJ1-6; TRBD1 matches 7 bases. Trimming at V came to 1 base and at J to 7 bases, leaving 4 bases not matched to a gene. Germline CDR1 MGHDK, CDR2 SYGVNS. The CDR3 sequence is 15 residues long.

The chain recombines TRBV19 with TRBJ1-5; D unresolved. Germline CDR1 is LNHDA and CDR2 is SQIVND (reference sequence). This CDR3 has 15 amino acids. Trimming stripped 0 bases from V and 3 bases from J, with 9 bases between. CDR3 amino acids: CASSIDRRNNQPQHF. CDR3 bases: TGTGCCAGTAGTATAGATCGCAGAAACAATCAGCCCCAGCATTTT.

The chain couples TRBV7-9 to TRBJ1-6, with D possibly matching TRBD1 (5 bases). The germline gives CDR1 SEHNR, CDR2 FQNEAQ (reference sequence). The CDR3 has 15 amino acids. Trimming removed 6 bases from V and 6 bases from J, with 15 bases in between. The CDR3 nucleotides are TGTGCCAGCAGAGAAGCGCAGGGACTTAATTCACCCCTCCACTTT. This gives the protein CASREAQGLNSPLHF.

V gene TRBV5-1 combines with J gene TRBJ2-7, with a weak D call TRBD2 (5 bases). Looked up from germline, CDR1 is SGHRS and CDR2 is YFSETQ. Trimming removed 4 bases at V and 1 base at J, with 12 bases between. There are 14 residues in the CDR3. This CDR3 is CASSVPSQSYEQYF. The CDR3 DNA is TGCGCCAGCAGCGTGCCTAGCCAGTCCTACGAGCAGTACTTC. Looking up the rest from reference TRBV5-1 and TRBJ2-7 gives the full variable domain: KAGVTQTPRYLIKTRGQQVTLSCSPISGHRSVSWYQQTPGQGLQFLFEYFSETQRNKGNFPGRFSGRQFSNSRSEMNVSTLELGDSALYLCASSVPSQSYEQYFGPGTRLTVT.

The V call is TRBV11-3, the J call TRBJ2-5, with TRBD2 matching 11 bases. The CDR3 is 16 residues long. The germline gives CDR1 SGHNT, CDR2 YENEEA. V lost 6 bases and J lost 5; bases outside the gene matches: 11. CDR3 protein: CASSQNSGGALETQYF. The DNA for the CDR3 is TGTGCCAGCAGTCAGAATAGCGGGGGGGCCCTGGAGACCCAGTACTTC.

As to this clone: The sample has other DNA sequences that encode this CDR3 too. The CDR3 DNA reads as TGTGCCAGCTCACCGGGCGGGGGAGCCTACGAGCAGTACTTC. Translation: CASSPGGGAYEQYF. The chain links TRBV18 to TRBJ2-7; 7 positions match TRBD2. This CDR3 spans 14 amino acids. Germline values: CDR1 KGHSH, CDR2 LQKENI. V lost 3 bases, J lost 2 bases, and 4 bases stayed unmatched.

This clone turned up a few times. The chain joins TRBV4-2 to TRBJ2-6, with a weak D call TRBD2 (5 bases). Germline values: CDR1 LGHNA, CDR2 YNFKEQ. The length of the CDR3 is 15 residues. The germline V and J ends were trimmed by 5 bases and 0 bases, with 8 bases remaining between them. The CDR3 is CASSERDSGANVLTF. The CDR3 region has the DNA TGTGCCAGCAGCGAGAGGGACTCTGGGGCCAACGTCCTGACTTTC.

The genes are TRBV6-5 and TRBJ1-2; no reliable D call. V gave up 0 bases and J gave up 4 bases, with 12 bases separating them. The CDR3 loop spans 15 amino acids. From germline, CDR1 is MNHEY and CDR2 SVGAGI. The CDR3 nucleotides are TGTGCCAGCAGTTACTCGGGAGGGAAACCCTATGGCTACACCTTC. Its protein is CASSYSGGKPYGYTF.

This clone was found once. The V call is TRBV27, the J call TRBJ2-4; TRBD1 might be the D (6 bases). This CDR3 is 17 amino acids long. V lost 5 bases, J lost 3 bases, and 20 bases lay in between. CDR1 and CDR2 (germline): MNHEY, SMNVEV (reference sequence). Written as DNA, the CDR3 is TGTGCCAGCAGTCCCCGGTTCCCCAGGGGTGTCAAAAACATTCAGTACTTC. This translates into CASSPRFPRGVKNIQYF.

As for this clone: A read error may account for a junction end that differs from germline. The V and J genes are TRBV7-7 and TRBJ2-5; a weak D match, TRBD1 (6 bases). Germline V gives CDR1 SSHAT, CDR2 FNYEAQ (reference sequence). CDR3 size: 15 residues. Here the CDR3 reads CASSRGQPAGETQYF. DNA of the CDR3: TGTGCTAGCAGCAGGGGCCAACCAGCAGGGGAGACCCAGTACTTC.

This clone has more than one count but fewer than ten. This sequence joins TRBV6-2 or TRBV6-3 and TRBJ2-7; 11 bases align to TRBD1. Per the germline V gene, CDR1 is MNHEY and CDR2 is SVGEGT. The V segment lost 6 bases and the J segment 1 base; nucleotides outside the gene matches: 14. The CDR3 loop spans 18 amino acids. Here the CDR3 DNA reads TGTGCCAGCAGCCTCACGGGAACCGGGACAGGGGGTTCCTACGAGCAGTACTTC. Protein sequence: CASSLTGTGTGGSYEQYF.

The V call is TRBV7-8, the J call TRBJ2-1; tentative D call: TRBD2 (5 bases). The V gene's germline CDR1 is SGHVS and CDR2 FQNEAQ. V was clipped by 3 bases and J by 1 base, with 10 bases between them. CDR3 length: 15 residues. The CDR3: CASSFNPGSYNEQFF. DNA of the CDR3: TGTGCCAGCAGCTTCAACCCGGGGTCCTACAATGAGCAGTTCTTC. Drawing the rest from reference TRBV7-8 and TRBJ2-1, the complete variable domain is GAGVSQSPRYKVAKRGQDVALRCDPISGHVSLFWYQQALGQGPEFLTYFQNEAQLDKSGLPSDRFFAERPEGSVSTLKIQRTQQEDSAVYLCASSFNPGSYNEQFFGPGTRLTVL.

V and J are TRBV30 and TRBJ1-5, with a possible D match to TRBD1 (5 bases). Germline V lookup: CDR1 GTSNPN, CDR2 SVGIG (reference sequence). V lost 0 bases and J lost 9, with 12 bases in between. CDR3 length: 13 amino acids. The CDR3: CAWSVQDMAPQHF. The CDR3 DNA follows: TGTGCCTGGAGTGTACAGGATATGGCGCCCCAGCATTTT.

The chain joins TRBV6-1 to TRBJ1-5, with 8 bases identical to TRBD1. J was trimmed by 9 bases and V by 3 bases; bases with no gene match: 10. Germline CDR1 reads MNHNS; CDR2 reads SASEGT. The CDR3 contains 15 residues. CDR3 region: CASSDPSGQGLPQHF. The DNA for the CDR3 is TGTGCCAGCAGTGATCCCTCCGGACAGGGTTTGCCCCAGCATTTT.

This chain links TRBV4-3 with TRBJ1-6, with a tentative D call TRBD1 (5 bases). Trimming removed 0 bases from V and 7 bases from J, with 10 bases in between. Per the germline V gene, CDR1 is LGHNA and CDR2 is YSLEER. The CDR3 has 15 residues. The CDR3 protein is CASSQETRGNSPLHF. As DNA, the CDR3 is TGCGCCAGCAGCCAAGAGACTAGGGGCAATTCACCCCTCCACTTT.

This chain joins TRBV29-1 and TRBJ2-7; possible D gene TRBD2, 6 bases. V was cut by 1 base and J by 1 base, with 8 bases left in between. The CDR3 is 13 amino acids. CDR1 is SQVTM and CDR2 is ANQGSEA in the germline V gene. In DNA, the CDR3 is TGCAGCGTTGAAGCCGGGGGATCCTACGAGCAGTACTTC. Amino acid sequence: CSVEAGGSYEQYF.

The chain joins TRBV6-5 to TRBJ2-5, with 7 positions matching TRBD1. Germline trimming cut 7 bases from V and 1 base from J; bases unmatched to any gene: 6. This CDR3 is 14 amino acids long. Germline V CDR1 and CDR2: MNHEY, SVGAGI. As DNA, the CDR3 is TGTGCCAGCATCAGACAGGGCCGCCAAGAGACCCAGTACTTC. Translated, it gives CASIRQGRQETQYF.

The gene calls are TRBV6-2 or TRBV6-3 and TRBJ1-6; no definite D call. Germline CDR1 reads MNHEY; CDR2 reads SVGEGT. Trimming stripped 5 bases from V and 9 bases from J, with 8 bases between. This CDR3 has 12 residues. CDR3 in DNA: TGTGCCAGCAGTCGTACAGCTTCACCCCTCCACTTT. Protein sequence: CASSRTASPLHF.

This chain joins TRBV7-9 and TRBJ2-2; 7 bases agree with TRBD2. The CDR3 length is 16 residues. Unmatched junction bases numbered 4, after V lost 3 bases and J lost 0 bases. CDR1 and CDR2 from the germline V gene are SEHNR and FQNEAQ (reference sequence). The CDR3 sequence is CASSFSGLSNTGELFF. As DNA, the CDR3 is TGTGCCAGCAGCTTTTCGGGACTATCGAACACCGGGGAGCTGTTTTTT.

The chain is built from TRBV4-1 and TRBJ2-1; TRBD1 agrees at 10 bases. The CDR3 is made up of 21 amino acids. Trimming removed 0 bases from V and 0 bases from J; junction bases left unmatched: 14. In germline, CDR1 is MGHRA, CDR2 YSYEKL. CDR3 sequence reads: CASSQDNSGTGARSSYNEQFF. CDR3 in DNA: TGCGCCAGCAGCCAAGATAATTCCGGGACAGGGGCCCGGAGCTCCTACAATGAGCAGTTCTTC.

V gene TRBV18 combines with J gene TRBJ2-7, with 12 bases matching TRBD2. V trimming: 5 bases; J trimming: 6 bases; junction bases outside the gene matches: 5. The CDR3 is made up of 14 amino acids. Germline V lookup: CDR1 KGHSH, CDR2 LQKENI. CDR3: CASSAGLAGLEQYF. DNA of the CDR3: TGTGCCAGCTCAGCCGGACTAGCGGGACTCGAGCAGTACTTC.

The chain employs TRBV9 and TRBJ1-6; no firm D call. V was trimmed by 0 bases and J by 3 bases, leaving 7 bases between them. Germline assignment: CDR1 SGDLS and CDR2 YYNGEE. The CDR3 totals 15 residues. The CDR3, as DNA: TGTGCCAGCAGCGTAGTTGGCAGCTATAATTCACCCCTCCACTTT. This gives the protein CASSVVGSYNSPLHF.

This clone rates as medium-sized (0.01 to 0.1%). The chain combines TRBV19 with TRBJ2-2; the D gene is possibly TRBD1 (6 bases). Germline V lookup: CDR1 LNHDA, CDR2 SQIVND (reference sequence). The CDR3 totals 13 residues. The V and J ends lost 6 bases and 4 bases respectively, with 9 bases between them. Here the CDR3 DNA reads TGTGCCAGTAGCCACAGGGCCACCGGGGAGCTGTTTTTT. Residues: CASSHRATGELFF. Full variable domain (missing parts from reference TRBV19 and TRBJ2-2): DGGITQSPKYLFRKEGQNVTLSCEQNLNHDAMYWYRQDPGQGLRLIYYSQIVNDFQKGDIAEGYSVSREKKESFPLTVTSAQKNPTAFYLCASSHRATGELFFGEGSRLTVL.

This clone was detected only once. The chain is built from TRBV7-8 and TRBJ2-2, with D hard to call. The germline V and J ends were trimmed by 2 bases and 0 bases, with 10 bases remaining between them. CDR1 is SGHVS and CDR2 is FQNEAQ in the germline V gene. This CDR3 is built from 16 residues. The CDR3 DNA reads as TGTGCCAGCAGCTTACGCAGTACAGCGAACACCGGGGAGCTGTTTTTT. It codes for CASSLRSTANTGELFF.

This chain connects TRBV5-1 to TRBJ2-1; 8 nucleotides match TRBD1. Germline values: CDR1 SGHRS, CDR2 YFSETQ. The CDR3 has 15 residues. V shed 5 bases and J 2 bases; nucleotides not matched to a gene: 6. The CDR3 sequence is CASRIGQGAYNEQFF. As DNA, the CDR3 is TGCGCCAGCAGAATAGGACAGGGCGCCTACAATGAGCAGTTCTTC.